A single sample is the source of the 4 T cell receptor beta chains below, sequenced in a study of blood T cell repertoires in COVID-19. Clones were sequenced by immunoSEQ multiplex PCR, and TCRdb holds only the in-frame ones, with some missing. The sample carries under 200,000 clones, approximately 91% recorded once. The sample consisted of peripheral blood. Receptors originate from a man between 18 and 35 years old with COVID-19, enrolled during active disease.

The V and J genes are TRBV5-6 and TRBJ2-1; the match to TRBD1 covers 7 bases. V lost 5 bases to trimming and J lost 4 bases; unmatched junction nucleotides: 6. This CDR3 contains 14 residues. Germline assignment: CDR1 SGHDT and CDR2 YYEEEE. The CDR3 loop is CASRSGTVYNEQFF. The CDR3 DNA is TGTGCCAGCAGGTCCGGGACAGTTTACAATGAGCAGTTCTTC. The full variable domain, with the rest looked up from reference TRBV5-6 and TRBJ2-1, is DAGVTQSPTHLIKTRGQQVTLRCSPKSGHDTVSWYQQALGQGPQFIFQYYEEEERQRGNFPDRFSGHQFPNYSSELNVNALLLGDSALYLCASRSGTVYNEQFFGPGTRLTVL.

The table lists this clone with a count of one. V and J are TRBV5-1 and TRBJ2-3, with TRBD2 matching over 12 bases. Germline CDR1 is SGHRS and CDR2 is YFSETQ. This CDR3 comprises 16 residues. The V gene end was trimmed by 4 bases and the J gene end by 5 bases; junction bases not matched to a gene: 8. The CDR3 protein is CASSRYPSGREDTQYF. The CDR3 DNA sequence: TGCGCCAGCAGCCGATACCCTAGCGGGAGGGAAGATACGCAGTATTTT.

CDR3 sequence reads: CASSSRAASQSYNSPLHF. The CDR3, as DNA: TGCGCCAGCAGCTCCCGCGCGGCCAGCCAGTCTTATAATTCACCCCTCCACTTT. The chain has TRBV5-1 and TRBJ1-6; D ambiguous. Deletions cut 3 bases from V and 4 bases from J, with 20 bases between. CDR1 SGHRS and CDR2 YFSETQ come from the germline V gene. The CDR3 covers 18 residues.

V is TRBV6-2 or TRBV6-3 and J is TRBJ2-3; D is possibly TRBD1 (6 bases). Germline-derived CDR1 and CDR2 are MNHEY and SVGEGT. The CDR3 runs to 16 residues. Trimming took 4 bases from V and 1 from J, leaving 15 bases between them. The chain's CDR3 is CASSLGAEPGTDTQYF. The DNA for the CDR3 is TGTGCCAGCAGTTTGGGGGCGGAGCCAGGCACAGATACGCAGTATTTT.